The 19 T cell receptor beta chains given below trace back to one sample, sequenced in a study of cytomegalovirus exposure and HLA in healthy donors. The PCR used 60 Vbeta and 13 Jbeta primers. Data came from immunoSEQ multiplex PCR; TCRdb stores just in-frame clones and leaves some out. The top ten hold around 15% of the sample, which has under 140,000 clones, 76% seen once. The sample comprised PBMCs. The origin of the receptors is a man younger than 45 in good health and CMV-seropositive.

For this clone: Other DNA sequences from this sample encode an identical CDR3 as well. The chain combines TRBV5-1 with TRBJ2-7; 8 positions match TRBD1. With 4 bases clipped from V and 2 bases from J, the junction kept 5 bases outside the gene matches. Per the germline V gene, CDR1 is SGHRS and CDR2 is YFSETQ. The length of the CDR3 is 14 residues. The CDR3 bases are TGCGCCAGCAGCCCTGGGACAGGAGCCTACGAGCAGTACTTC. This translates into CASSPGTGAYEQYF.

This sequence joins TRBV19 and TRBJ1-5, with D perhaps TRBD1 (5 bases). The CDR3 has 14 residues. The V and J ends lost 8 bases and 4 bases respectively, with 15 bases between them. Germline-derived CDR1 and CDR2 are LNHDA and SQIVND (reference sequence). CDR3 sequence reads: CASWGLLWNQPQHF. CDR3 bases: TGTGCCAGTTGGGGACTCCTATGGAATCAGCCCCAGCATTTT. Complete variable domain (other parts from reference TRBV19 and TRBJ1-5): DGGITQSPKYLFRKEGQNVTLSCEQNLNHDAMYWYRQDPGQGLRLIYYSQIVNDFQKGDIAEGYSVSREKKESFPLTVTSAQKNPTAFYLCASWGLLWNQPQHFGDGTRLSIL.

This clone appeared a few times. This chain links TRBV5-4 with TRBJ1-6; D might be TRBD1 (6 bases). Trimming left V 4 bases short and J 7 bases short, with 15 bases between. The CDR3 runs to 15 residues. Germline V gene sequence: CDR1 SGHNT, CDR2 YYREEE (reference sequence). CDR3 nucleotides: TGTGCCAGCAGCGGGTCGGACAGTTACAATTCACCCCTCCACTTT. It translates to CASSGSDSYNSPLHF.

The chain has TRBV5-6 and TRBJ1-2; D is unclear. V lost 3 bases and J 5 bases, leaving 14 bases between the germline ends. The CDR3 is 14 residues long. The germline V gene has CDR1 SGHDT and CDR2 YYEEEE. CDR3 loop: CASSSSPGIYGYTF. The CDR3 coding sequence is TGTGCCAGCAGCTCCTCCCCGGGAATTTATGGCTACACCTTC.

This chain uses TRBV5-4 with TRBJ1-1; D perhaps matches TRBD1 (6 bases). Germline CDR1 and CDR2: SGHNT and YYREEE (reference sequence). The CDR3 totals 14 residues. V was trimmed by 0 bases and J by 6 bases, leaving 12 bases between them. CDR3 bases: TGTGCCAGCAGCTTGGCCGGGGGGCACCCTGAAGCTTTCTTT. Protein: CASSLAGGHPEAFF.

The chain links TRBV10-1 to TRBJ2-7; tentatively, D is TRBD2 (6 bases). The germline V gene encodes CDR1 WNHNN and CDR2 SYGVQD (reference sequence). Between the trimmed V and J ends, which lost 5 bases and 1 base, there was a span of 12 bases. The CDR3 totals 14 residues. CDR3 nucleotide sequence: TGCGCCAGCAGTCCGGAGGGACGTTCCTACGAGCAGTACTTC. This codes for CASSPEGRSYEQYF.

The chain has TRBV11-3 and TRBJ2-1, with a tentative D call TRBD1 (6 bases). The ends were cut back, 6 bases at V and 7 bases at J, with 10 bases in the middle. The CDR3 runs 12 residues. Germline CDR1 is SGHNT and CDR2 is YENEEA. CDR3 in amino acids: CASSSTGNEQFF. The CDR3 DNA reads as TGTGCCAGCAGTTCCACAGGGAATGAGCAGTTCTTC.

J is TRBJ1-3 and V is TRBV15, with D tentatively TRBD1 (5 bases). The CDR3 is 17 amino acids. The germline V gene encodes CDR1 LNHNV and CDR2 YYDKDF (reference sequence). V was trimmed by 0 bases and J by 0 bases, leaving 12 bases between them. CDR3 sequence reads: CATSRDRGHRSGNTIYF. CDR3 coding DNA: TGTGCCACCAGCAGAGATCGTGGACACCGCTCTGGAAACACCATATATTTT.

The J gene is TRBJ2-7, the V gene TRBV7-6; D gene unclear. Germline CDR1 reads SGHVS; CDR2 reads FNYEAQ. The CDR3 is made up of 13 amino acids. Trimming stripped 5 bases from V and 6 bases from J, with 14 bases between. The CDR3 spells CASSPFFGGEQYF. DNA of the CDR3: TGTGCCAGCAGCCCCTTTTTCGGCGGCGAGCAGTACTTC.

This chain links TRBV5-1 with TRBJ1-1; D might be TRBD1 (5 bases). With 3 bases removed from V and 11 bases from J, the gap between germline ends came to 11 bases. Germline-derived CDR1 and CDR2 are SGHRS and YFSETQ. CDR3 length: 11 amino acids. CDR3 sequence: CASSSDKGAFF. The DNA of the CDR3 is TGCGCCAGCAGCTCGGACAAAGGGGCTTTCTTT.

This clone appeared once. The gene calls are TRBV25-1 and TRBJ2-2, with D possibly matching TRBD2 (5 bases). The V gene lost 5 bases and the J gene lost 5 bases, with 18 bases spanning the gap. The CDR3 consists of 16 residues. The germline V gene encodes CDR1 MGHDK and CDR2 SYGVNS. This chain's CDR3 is CASSPTGEGRTGELFF. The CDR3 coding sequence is TGTGCCAGCAGTCCAACGGGCGAGGGAAGGACCGGGGAGCTGTTTTTT. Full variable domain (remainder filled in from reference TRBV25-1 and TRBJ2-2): EADIYQTPRYLVIGTGKKITLECSQTMGHDKMYWYQQDPGMELHLIHYSYGVNSTEKGDLSSESTVSRIRTEHFPLTLESARPSHTSQYLCASSPTGEGRTGELFFGEGSRLTVL.

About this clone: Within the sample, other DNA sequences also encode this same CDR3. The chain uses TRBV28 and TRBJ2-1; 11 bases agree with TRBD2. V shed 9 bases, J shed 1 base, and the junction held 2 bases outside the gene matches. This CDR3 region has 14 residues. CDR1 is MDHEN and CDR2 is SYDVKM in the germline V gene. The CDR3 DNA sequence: TGTGCCAGTACTAGCGGGGGATCCTACAATGAGCAGTTCTTC. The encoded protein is CASTSGGSYNEQFF. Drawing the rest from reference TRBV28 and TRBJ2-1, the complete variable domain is DVKVTQSSRYLVKRTGEKVFLECVQDMDHENMFWYRQDPGLGLRLIYFSYDVKMKEKGDIPEGYSVSREKKERFSLILESASTNQTSMYLCASTSGGSYNEQFFGPGTRLTVL.

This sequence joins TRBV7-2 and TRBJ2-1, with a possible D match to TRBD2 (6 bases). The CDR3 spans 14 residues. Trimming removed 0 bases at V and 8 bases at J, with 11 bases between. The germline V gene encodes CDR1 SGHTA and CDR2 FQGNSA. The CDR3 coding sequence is TGTGCCAGCAGCTTAGCCGGGAGTACGGATGAGCAGTTCTTC. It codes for CASSLAGSTDEQFF.

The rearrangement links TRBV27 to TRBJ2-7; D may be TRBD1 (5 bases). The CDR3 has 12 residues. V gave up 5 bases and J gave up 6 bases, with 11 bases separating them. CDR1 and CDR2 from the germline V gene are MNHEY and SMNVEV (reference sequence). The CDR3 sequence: CASSQGSSEQYF. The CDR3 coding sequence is TGTGCCAGCAGTCAGGGAAGTTCCGAGCAGTACTTC.

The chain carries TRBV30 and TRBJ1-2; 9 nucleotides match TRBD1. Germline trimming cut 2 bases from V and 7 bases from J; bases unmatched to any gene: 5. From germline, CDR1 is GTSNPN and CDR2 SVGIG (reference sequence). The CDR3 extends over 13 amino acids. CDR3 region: CAWSLQGALGYTF. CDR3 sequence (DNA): TGTGCCTGGAGTCTACAGGGGGCTCTTGGCTACACCTTC.

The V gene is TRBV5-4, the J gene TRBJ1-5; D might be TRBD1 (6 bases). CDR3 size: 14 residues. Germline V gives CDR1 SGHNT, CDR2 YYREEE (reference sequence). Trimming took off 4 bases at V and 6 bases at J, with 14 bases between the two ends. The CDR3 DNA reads TGTGCCAGCAGCCTCGGGGGGGCGGGTCAGCCCCAGCATTTT. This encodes CASSLGGAGQPQHF.

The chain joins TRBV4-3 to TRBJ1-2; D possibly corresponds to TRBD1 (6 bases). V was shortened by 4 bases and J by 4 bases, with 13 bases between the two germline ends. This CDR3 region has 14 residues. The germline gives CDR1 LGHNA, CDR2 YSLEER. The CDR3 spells CASSPQGQSYGYTF. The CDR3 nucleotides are TGCGCCAGCAGCCCCCAGGGACAATCCTATGGCTACACCTTC.

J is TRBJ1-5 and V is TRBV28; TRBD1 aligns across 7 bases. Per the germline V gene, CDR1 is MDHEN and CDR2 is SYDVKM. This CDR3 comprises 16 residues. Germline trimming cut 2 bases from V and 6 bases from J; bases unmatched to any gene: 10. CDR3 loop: CASSLPPYRGSQPQHF. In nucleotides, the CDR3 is TGTGCCAGCAGTTTACCGCCCTACAGGGGAAGTCAGCCCCAGCATTTT.

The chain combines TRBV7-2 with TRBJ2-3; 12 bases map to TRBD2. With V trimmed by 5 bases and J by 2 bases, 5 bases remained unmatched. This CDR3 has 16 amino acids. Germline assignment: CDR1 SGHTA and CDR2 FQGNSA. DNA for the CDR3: TGTGCCAGCAGCCCGAGGACTAGCGGGGCCACAGATACGCAGTATTTT. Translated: CASSPRTSGATDTQYF.